This T cell receptor (beta chain) was captured in a study of shared clonotypes between healthy human individuals. Points on this clone: Its specificity is unknown.

Both subsets, CD45RA+ naive and CD45RA-negative memory, were split from the CD4+ cells. For each subset, genomic DNA was distributed in equal portions over several immunoSEQ plates. Clones were sequenced by immunoSEQ multiplex PCR, and TCRdb holds only the in-frame ones, with some missing. The table has some 630,000 clones, about two thirds seen once. Findings and caveats of the study: Among non-shared clonotypes, generation probabilities were lower than among those shared by all four donors.

The receptor comes from a woman aged 25 to 45 in good health. The sequenced sample consisted of memory CD4+ T cells sorted from blood. This sample's subset: CD45RA-negative fraction.

CDR3 nucleotide sequence: TGCGCCAGCAGCTGGACCCCGAGGGGCTACAATGAGCAGTTCTTC. Its translation is CASSWTPRGYNEQFF. The chain joins TRBV5-1 to TRBJ2-1; D is perhaps TRBD1 or TRBD2 (5 bases each). V lost 3 bases and J 3 bases, leaving 13 bases between the germline ends. Germline CDR1 and CDR2: SGHRS and YFSETQ. The CDR3 spans 15 residues.